Following are 13 T cell receptor beta chains from one sample sequenced in a study of cytomegalovirus exposure and HLA in healthy donors. In the PCR, 60 Vbeta and 13 Jbeta primers were used. Profiling relied on immunoSEQ multiplex PCR, and the TCRdb table lists in-frame clones only, not all of them. The sample has 130,000 or so clones, roughly 80% seen once. Sequencing was carried out using PBMCs. The receptor set was obtained from a female donor in good health and CMV-seronegative.

The V and J genes are TRBV6-1 and TRBJ1-6, with D possibly matching TRBD1 (6 bases). There are 16 residues in the CDR3. Germline assignment: CDR1 MNHNS and CDR2 SASEGT. V lost 3 bases and J lost 4, with 13 bases in between. The DNA for the CDR3 is TGTGCCAGCAGTGAGAGGGTCAGGGGTTATAATTCACCCCTCCACTTT. It translates to CASSERVRGYNSPLHF.

Concerning this clone itself: At one end, the junction sequence differs from germline, possibly due to a read error. CDR3 bases: TGTGCCAGTTCGGAGGAGAACTCCTACGGGCAGTACTTC. Protein sequence: CASSEENSYGQYF. The chain links TRBV19 to TRBJ2-7, with D maybe TRBD2 (5 bases). CDR1 and CDR2 (germline): LNHDA, SQIVND (reference sequence). The CDR3 runs 13 residues.

This clone was seen only a few times. This chain connects TRBV10-3 to TRBJ2-7; 7 bases are shared with TRBD1. The CDR3 sequence is 14 residues long. Germline-derived CDR1 and CDR2 are ENHRY and SYGVKD. Losses at the gene ends were 6 bases for V and 2 bases for J; bases not matched to a gene: 7. CDR3 residues: CAISEDRVTYEQYF. The CDR3, as DNA: TGTGCCATCAGCGAAGACAGGGTGACCTACGAGCAGTACTTC.

The chain uses TRBV15 and TRBJ2-1; tentatively, D is TRBD1 (5 bases). With 0 bases removed from V and 6 bases from J, the gap between germline ends came to 9 bases. The germline gives CDR1 LNHNV, CDR2 YYDKDF (reference sequence). This CDR3 comprises 14 residues. The CDR3, as DNA: TGTGCCACCAGCAGAGATCAGGGCGGCAATGAGCAGTTCTTC. Translating gives CATSRDQGGNEQFF.

V and J are TRBV4-1 and TRBJ2-7, with 7 bases matching TRBD1. Trimming at V came to 4 bases and at J to 6 bases, leaving 12 bases not matched to a gene. The CDR3 is made up of 15 amino acids. The germline V gene encodes CDR1 MGHRA and CDR2 YSYEKL. CDR3 nucleotide sequence: TGCGCCAGCAGCCCCTTACAGGGGTTGAATCGCGAGCAGTACTTC. It is translated as CASSPLQGLNREQYF.

V usage is TRBV6-5 and J usage is TRBJ1-5; perhaps TRBD1 as D (6 bases). Per the germline V gene, CDR1 is MNHEY and CDR2 is SVGAGI. The CDR3 covers 14 residues. V was shortened by 6 bases and J by 9 bases, with 18 bases between the two germline ends. The CDR3 bases are TGTGCCAGCAGGGTTGGACAGAGGAGTTCGCCCCAGCATTTT. Amino acid sequence: CASRVGQRSSPQHF.

The CDR3 nucleotides are TGTGCCAGCAGCTTGAAGGCGGGGGAAAAACTGTTTTTT. Translation gives CASSLKAGEKLFF. The chain links TRBV5-4 to TRBJ1-4; D is unclear. Germline CDR1 reads SGHNT; CDR2 reads YYREEE (reference sequence). This CDR3 has 13 residues. V lost 1 base and J 8 bases, leaving 9 bases between the germline ends.

The chain is built from TRBV9 and TRBJ2-7; the D gene is possibly TRBD2 (6 bases). Trimming took 0 bases from V and 7 from J, leaving 17 bases between them. The CDR3 sequence is 15 residues long. Germline lookup yields CDR1 SGDLS and CDR2 YYNGEE. The CDR3 bases are TGTGCCAGCAGCGTAGCTACTGGGGGAGGTGAGGAGCAGTACTTC. The encoded protein is CASSVATGGGEEQYF.

The rearrangement links TRBV7-9 to TRBJ1-5; D may be TRBD1 (6 bases). V lost 1 base and J lost 3, with 10 bases in between. The CDR3 extends over 15 amino acids. Germline lookup yields CDR1 SEHNR and CDR2 FQNEAQ (reference sequence). In DNA, the CDR3 is TGTGCCAGCAGCTTAGGACAGGCCTACAATCAGCCCCAGCATTTT. This translates into CASSLGQAYNQPQHF. Supplemented by reference TRBV7-9 and TRBJ1-5, the full variable domain reads DTGVSQNPRHKITKRGQNVTFRCDPISEHNRLYWYRQTLGQGPEFLTYFQNEAQLEKSRLLSDRFSAERPKGSFSTLEIQRTEQGDSAMYLCASSLGQAYNQPQHFGDGTRLSIL.

This chain uses TRBV6-1 with TRBJ1-1; D is perhaps TRBD1 (5 bases). The CDR3 is 15 residues long. The V end lost 6 bases, the J end lost 0 bases, and 14 bases lay between the germline ends. Germline loops: CDR1 MNHNS, CDR2 SASEGT. CDR3 loop: CASRTREQLNTEAFF. In DNA form, the CDR3 reads TGTGCCAGCAGGACCAGGGAACAGTTGAACACTGAAGCTTTCTTT.

This rearrangement joins TRBV15 to TRBJ1-2, with 8 bases matching TRBD1. The CDR3 runs 13 residues. Losses at the gene ends were 2 bases for V and 6 bases for J; bases not matched to a gene: 2. Germline V lookup: CDR1 LNHNV, CDR2 YYDKDF (reference sequence). In nucleotides, the CDR3 is TGTGCCACCAGCAGACAGGGGGCGCATGGCTACACCTTC. Residues: CATSRQGAHGYTF. Variable domain in full (rest from reference TRBV15 and TRBJ1-2): DAMVIQNPRYQVTQFGKPVTLSCSQTLNHNVMYWYQQKSSQAPKLLFHYYDKDFNNEADTPDNFQSRRPNTSFCFLDIRSPGLGDTAMYLCATSRQGAHGYTFGSGTRLTVV.

The chain couples TRBV28 to TRBJ2-2; D is possibly TRBD1 (5 bases). Trimming cost V 2 bases and J 3 bases, with 10 bases left between them. The CDR3 sequence is 15 residues long. Germline CDR1 MDHEN, CDR2 SYDVKM. The CDR3 DNA sequence: TGTGCCAGCAGTTTAGCCAGGGTCGACACCGGGGAGCTGTTTTTT. Its translation: CASSLARVDTGELFF.

V is TRBV5-4 and J is TRBJ2-3, with TRBD2 matching 8 bases. The CDR3 extends over 15 amino acids. V shed 3 bases and J 5 bases; nucleotides not matched to a gene: 8. The germline gives CDR1 SGHNT, CDR2 YYREEE (reference sequence). In nucleotides, the CDR3 is TGTGCCAGCAGCTCCCGGGAGGGGGGCGGAGATACGCAGTATTTT. This sequence encodes CASSSREGGGDTQYF.